This T cell receptor (beta chain) was identified during a study of CD8+CD57+ T cells in acquired aplastic anemia. TCR beta VDJ and CDR3 were profiled, and genomic DNA was the template. A single record per CDR3 protein comes from TCRdb applying MiXCR to the reads. The sample contains 250,000 to 350,000 distinct CDR3 sequences, about 56% of which appear only once. Input material: sorted CD4+, CD8+, or CD8+CD57+ T cells (not recorded which) from PBMCs. The receptor was isolated from a human donor with severe aplastic anemia or a healthy control (not recorded which).

The CDR3 DNA sequence: TGTGCCAGTACTTTAGGGGGCTACGGCACTGAAGCTTTCTTT. This translates into CASTLGGYGTEAFF. The J gene is TRBJ1-1, the V gene TRBV19, with 7 bases lining up with TRBD1. J lost 4 bases, V lost 7 bases, and 9 bases had no gene match. Germline V gene lookup returns CDR1 LNHDA and CDR2 SQIVND (reference sequence). The CDR3 is 14 amino acids.